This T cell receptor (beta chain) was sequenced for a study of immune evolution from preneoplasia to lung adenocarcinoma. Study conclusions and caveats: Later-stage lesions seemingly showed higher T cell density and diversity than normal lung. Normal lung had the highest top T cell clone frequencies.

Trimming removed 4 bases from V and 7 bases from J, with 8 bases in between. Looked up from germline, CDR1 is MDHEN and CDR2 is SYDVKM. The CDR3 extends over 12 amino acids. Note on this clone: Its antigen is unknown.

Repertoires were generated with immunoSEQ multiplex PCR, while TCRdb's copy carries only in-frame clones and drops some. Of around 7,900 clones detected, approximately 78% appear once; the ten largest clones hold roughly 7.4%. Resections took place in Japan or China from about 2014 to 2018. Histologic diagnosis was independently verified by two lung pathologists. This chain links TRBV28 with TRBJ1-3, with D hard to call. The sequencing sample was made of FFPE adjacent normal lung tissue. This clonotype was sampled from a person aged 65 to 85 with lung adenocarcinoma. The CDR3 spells CASSYRPNTIYF. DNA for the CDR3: TGTGCCAGCAGTTACCGTCCCAACACCATATATTTT.